Listed here are 15 T cell receptor beta chains from one sample, sequenced in a study of patients and donors after allogeneic stem cell transplantation (dated by TCRdb to 2020 to 2022). Receptor amplification or capture employed RT-PCR. The run used a NextSeq 550. TCRdb trimmed public reads at Q25 via fastp, called clones via MiXCR and kept in-frame beta chains. Each CDR3 protein appears once, grouped with its most common genes and DNA. The sample has more than 150,000 distinct CDR3 sequences on record, approximately 22% of them singletons. Roughly a quarter of the sample is taken by the ten largest. Sequencing input: blood, either unsorted or a sorted T cell fraction (not recorded which). All receptors derive from a human donor who was either an allogeneic HSCT recipient or a stem cell or donor lymphocyte infusion donor (not recorded which). It is not recorded whose cells these are; they may come from a transplant donor.

This clonotype was detected only a few times. This sequence joins TRBV20-1 and TRBJ2-7; weak D call: TRBD1 (5 bases). The ends were cut back, 3 bases at V and 2 bases at J, with 20 bases in the middle. This CDR3 is 16 amino acids long. Germline values: CDR1 DFQATT, CDR2 SNEGSKA (reference sequence). The CDR3 coding sequence is TGCAGTGCTAGGGCCCCCACAGGAACCTTAACCTACGAGCAGTACTTC. Translation: CSARAPTGTLTYEQYF.

The chain employs TRBV5-1 and TRBJ1-4; no clear D. This CDR3 contains 13 residues. Looked up from germline, CDR1 is SGHRS and CDR2 is YFSETQ. Trimming removed 5 bases at V and 0 bases at J, with 5 bases between. CDR3: CASSTSTNEKLFF. CDR3 sequence (DNA): TGCGCCAGCAGTACCTCAACTAATGAAAAACTGTTTTTT.

The V call is TRBV5-1, the J call TRBJ2-7, with TRBD2 identical over 7 bases. Germline V CDR1 and CDR2: SGHRS, YFSETQ. The CDR3 has 15 amino acids. J lost 6 bases, V lost 0 bases, and 9 bases had no gene match. CDR3 nucleotides: TGCGCCAGCAGCTTGGGGGGCGCGGGAGTCTCCGAGCAGTACTTC. Translating it yields CASSLGGAGVSEQYF.

This clonotype was recorded a few times. The chain joins TRBV12-3 or TRBV12-4 to TRBJ2-5; TRBD2 matches 12 bases. The CDR3 contains 16 residues. Losses at the gene ends were 6 bases for V and 5 bases for J; bases not matched to a gene: 10. The CDR3 is CASSTSSGRAEETQYF. The CDR3 nucleotides read TGTGCCAGCAGCACCTCTAGCGGGAGGGCGGAGGAGACCCAGTACTTC.

This clonotype was seen more than once but under ten times. The gene calls are TRBV12-3 or TRBV12-4 and TRBJ1-4, with no clear D. This CDR3 is built from 15 residues. The V and J ends lost 6 bases and 0 bases respectively, with 11 bases between them. The CDR3 DNA follows: TGTGCCAGCAGGGACCGGGCCACAACTAATGAAAAACTGTTTTTT. Residues: CASRDRATTNEKLFF.

The sample holds a few counts of this clonotype. The CDR3 sequence: CASSYSPSGSPETQYF. CDR3 nucleotide sequence: TGTGCCAGCAGTTACTCGCCTAGCGGGAGTCCAGAGACCCAGTACTTC. The chain combines TRBV6-5 with TRBJ2-5, with 10 nucleotides matching TRBD2. Germline V gene sequence: CDR1 MNHEY, CDR2 SVGAGI. V lost 0 bases, J lost 4 bases, and 5 bases stayed unmatched. This CDR3 is 16 amino acids long.

This clonotype was observed many times. CDR3 amino acids: CASSFRGSGDEKLFF. DNA for the CDR3: TGTGCCAGCAGTTTCCGTGGATCAGGGGATGAAAAACTGTTTTTT. The chain has TRBV12-3 or TRBV12-4 and TRBJ1-4, with a possible D match to TRBD1 (6 bases). This CDR3 is 15 amino acids long. V was pared by 3 bases and J by 6 bases, with 14 bases between.

V is TRBV5-1 and J is TRBJ1-1; TRBD1 aligns across 11 bases. The germline V gene has CDR1 SGHRS and CDR2 YFSETQ. J gave up 6 bases and V 2 bases, and 15 bases lay outside the gene matches. This CDR3 is 18 amino acids long. The CDR3 is CASSFRKTAGTGGPEAFF. CDR3 in DNA: TGCGCCAGCAGCTTCCGTAAAACAGCCGGGACAGGGGGTCCTGAAGCTTTCTTT.

The chain has TRBV6-2 or TRBV6-3 and TRBJ2-1; TRBD2 agrees at 9 bases. Germline V CDR1 and CDR2: MNHEY, SVGEGT. V lost 6 bases and J lost 2; bases outside the gene matches: 8. CDR3 size: 16 residues. The CDR3 protein is CASRHIAGATYNEQFF. In DNA form, the CDR3 reads TGTGCCAGCAGGCACATAGCGGGAGCCACCTACAATGAGCAGTTCTTC.

This clonotype was seen more than once but under ten times. The chain employs TRBV6-6 and TRBJ2-2; D is ambiguous. V was cut by 7 bases and J by 2 bases, with 11 bases left in between. Germline values: CDR1 MNHNY, CDR2 SVGAGI (reference sequence). The CDR3 runs to 14 residues. The CDR3 DNA reads as TGTGCCAGCACGGGCAGCTATAACACCGGGGAGCTGTTTTTT. Amino acids: CASTGSYNTGELFF.

This rearrangement joins TRBV5-1 to TRBJ2-1; TRBD1 matches at 10 bases. The CDR3 is 15 amino acids. Per germline, CDR1 SGHRS and CDR2 YFSETQ. With V trimmed by 4 bases and J by 7 bases, 8 bases remained unmatched. The CDR3 DNA reads as TGCGCCAGCAGCCCCTCTGGACAGGGGGTGAATGAGCAGTTCTTC. Its translation: CASSPSGQGVNEQFF.

The V and J genes are TRBV20-1 and TRBJ2-7; 11 bases agree with TRBD2. The V gene end was trimmed by 0 bases and the J gene end by 1 base; junction bases not matched to a gene: 5. The CDR3 totals 16 residues. Germline lookup yields CDR1 DFQATT and CDR2 SNEGSKA (reference sequence). CDR3 in amino acids: CSARDPLAGGSYEQYF. CDR3 nucleotides: TGCAGTGCTAGAGATCCCCTAGCGGGGGGTTCCTACGAGCAGTACTTC.

A few counts support this clonotype. This chain connects TRBV12-3 or TRBV12-4 to TRBJ2-7; D unclear. Trimming removed 0 bases at V and 6 bases at J, with 21 bases between. The CDR3 runs 17 residues. The chain's CDR3 is CASSLAGRSKGPSEQYF. The CDR3 DNA reads as TGTGCCAGCAGTTTAGCGGGCAGGTCCAAGGGTCCCTCCGAGCAGTACTTC.

V usage is TRBV6-2 or TRBV6-3 and J usage is TRBJ2-7, with TRBD2 matching 9 bases. The V and J ends lost 6 bases and 0 bases, in that order; junction bases with no gene match: 6. Germline lookup yields CDR1 MNHEY and CDR2 SVGEGT. The CDR3 spans 15 residues. CDR3 in DNA: TGTGCCAGCAGGAGAGCGGGAGGATCCTCCTACGAGCAGTACTTC. Its translation is CASRRAGGSSYEQYF.

This clonotype was observed a handful of times. This chain joins TRBV29-1 and TRBJ1-1; unclear D gene. V was cut by 3 bases and J by 11 bases, with 16 bases left in between. From germline, CDR1 is SQVTM and CDR2 ANQGSEA. This CDR3 region has 12 residues. CDR3 DNA sequence: TGCAGCGTTGACCGGGCCAGCCGGAGGGCTTTCTTT. Its protein product is CSVDRASRRAFF.